This TCR beta chain was captured in a study of blood T cells in healthy people across ages (dated by TCRdb to about 2015). Some background on the complete study: In model experiments, template switching captured roughly one uniquely barcoded TCR beta cDNA molecule for every two T cells. Two additional independent replicas of 1 million unique cDNA reads from the same blood draw were analyzed for two donors (one aged 18 to 29 and one aged 80 or older). Donors were grouped into four age groups: young (average approximately 15 years), middle-aged (about 38), aged (over 55) and long-lived (roughly 80). The study measured age-related changes in TCR beta repertoire diversity using deep sequencing normalized with unique cDNA molecular identifiers.

The approximately 39 donors, aged roughly 6 to 95 years, were systemically healthy Caucasian individuals from Russia. About 10 milliliters of peripheral blood were collected from each donor into EDTA-treated Vacutainer tubes. Ficoll-Paque density-gradient centrifugation was used to isolate PBMCs, with at least 7 million per sample. Trizol reagent was used to extract total RNA from the PBMCs, yielding at least 5.5 micrograms per sample. For every donor, flow cytometry on a PBMC aliquot measured the percentage of naive CD45RAhigh/CD27high T cells. Here is what the overall study found, with its caveats: Because profiling used bulk unsorted PBMCs, naive and antigen-experienced compartments could not be compared conclusively. Observed TCR beta diversity per million T cells fell roughly linearly with age, and a significant reduction was already apparent by age around 40. Total diversity estimates from one million sequenced T cells were considered lower bounds and underestimates. Compared with the aged group, more naive CD4+ T cells, fewer expanded clones and increased TCR diversity were shown by the long-lived group, suggesting age selection. Donor CMV infection status was unknown, potentially confounding age-related changes in expanded clonotypes. A strong correlation was found between observed TCR beta diversity and the percentage of naive T cells measured by flow cytometry.

Library prep was done by 5' RACE. The reads were generated on an Illumina HiSeq 2500. A second PCR of about 7 to 12 cycles was run with a J-beta primer mix and a sample-barcoded 5' primer. Each TCR beta cDNA molecule received a unique molecular identifier from a template-switch 5' adaptor carrying 12 random nucleotides. Each sample yielded at least 2.5 million CDR3-containing paired-end reads. All of the RNA was converted into first-strand cDNA using the Mint cDNA synthesis kit, with a TRBC-specific oligonucleotide serving as the primer. All cDNA was treated with uracil-DNA glycosylase and then went through a first 18-cycle PCR with the universal primers M1SS and BC2_uni_R. For the original study's pipeline: Normalization of each sample was performed by random selection of 1 million high-quality reads, each carrying a distinct molecular identifier. Reads with shared molecular identifiers were discarded instead of being binned into consensus sequences. CDR3 identification, clonotype clustering and error correction used MiTCR with a Q25 quality threshold and the strictest error-elimination algorithm. A nonparametric unseen species model with Euler transformation was used to estimate lower-bound total TCR beta diversity. Starting from the raw public reads, TCRdb applied fastp trimming at Q25, assembled clones with MiXCR and retained in-frame beta chains. Rows are unified per CDR3 protein, each entry keeping the most common DNA and genes. The V and J calls reflect TCRdb's pipeline rather than the authors' work. This sample lists about 780,000 distinct CDR3 sequences; roughly 24% were detected once. Clones ranked in the top ten supply 2.5% to 3.5% of the sample.

On this clonotype itself: The clone's antigen remains unknown. Base-call qualities are not available, and no considerably larger clone is one nucleotide away.

The germline V gene (reference sequence) yields LNHNV for CDR1 and YYDKDF for CDR2. CDR3 length: 13 amino acids, cysteine to phenylalanine. Only the CDR3 part of the read is kept: 39 bases, read in frame from the first base. For this chain, trimming is 9 bases at the V end and 5 bases at the J end, and the number of junction bases without a gene match is 5. This sample was shared with a second study, whose subject was T cells of mothers and their children. The other study reports the following: Donors were nine systemically healthy Caucasian individuals: three mothers and their six children. cDNA synthesis consumed the entire amount of extracted RNA, loaded at 1.5 ug RNA in each 15 ul reaction. In the second PCR, sample barcodes and 2-4 random nucleotides were introduced via the M1S primer. More than 8 million TCR beta CDR3 reads were obtained from each mother, and 2.5 million to 3 million reads were obtained from each child. Thymic selection similarly shapes TCR recombination output in related and unrelated pairs, with minor effect from inherited differences. Normalized repertoire overlap in related mother-child pairs was always slightly higher than in unrelated mother-child pairs, but the difference was never significant. No persistent microchimeric T cell clones were found, with a detection sensitivity of approximately 100 clones per million clonotypes. Deep NGS was used in the study to compare the TCR beta repertoires of mothers and children and to look for features that separate related mother-child pairs from unrelated individuals. On average, the children were approximately 11 +/- 4 years old, while the mothers were around 40 +/- 4 years old. After adapter ligation with NEBNext reagents, the libraries were sequenced on Illumina HiSeq 2000 with 100+100 nt paired-end reads. To avoid cross-contamination, the mother libraries and the child libraries were prepared a month apart and sequenced in separate runs. For each donor, between about 500,000 and 2,000,000 distinct TCR beta clonotypes were identified. Naive TCR beta clonotypes were estimated from low-frequency clonotypes matched to each donor's FACS-determined naive share, without sorting.

Material for sequencing was blood. This clonotype originated in a boy younger than 18 in good health. Recombination joined TRBV15 with TRBJ1-4; 8 bases in the junction line up with TRBD1. The DNA reads as follows: TGTGCCACAACCCGACAGGGGAATGAAAAACTGTTTTTT. Translated, this gives CATTRQGNEKLFF.